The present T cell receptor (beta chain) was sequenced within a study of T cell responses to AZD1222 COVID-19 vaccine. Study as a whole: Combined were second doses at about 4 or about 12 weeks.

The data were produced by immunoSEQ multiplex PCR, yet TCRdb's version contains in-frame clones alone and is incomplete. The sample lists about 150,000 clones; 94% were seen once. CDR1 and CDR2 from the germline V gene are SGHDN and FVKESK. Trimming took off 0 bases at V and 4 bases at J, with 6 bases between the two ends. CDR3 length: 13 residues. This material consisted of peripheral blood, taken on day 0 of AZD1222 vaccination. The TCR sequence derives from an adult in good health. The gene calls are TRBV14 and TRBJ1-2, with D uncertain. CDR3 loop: CASSQDVSYGYTF. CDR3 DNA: TGTGCCAGCAGCCAAGATGTCTCCTATGGCTACACCTTC.